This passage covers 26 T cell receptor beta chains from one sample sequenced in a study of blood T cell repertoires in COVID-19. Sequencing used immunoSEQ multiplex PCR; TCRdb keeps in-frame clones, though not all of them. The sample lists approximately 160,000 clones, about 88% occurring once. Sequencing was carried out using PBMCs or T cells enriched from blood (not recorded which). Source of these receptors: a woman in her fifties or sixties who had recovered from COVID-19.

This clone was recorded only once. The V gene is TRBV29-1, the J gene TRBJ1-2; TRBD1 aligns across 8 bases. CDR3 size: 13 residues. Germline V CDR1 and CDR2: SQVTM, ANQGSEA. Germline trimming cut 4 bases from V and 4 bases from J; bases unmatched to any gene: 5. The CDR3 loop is CSVGQGLSYGYTF. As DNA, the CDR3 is TGCAGCGTTGGACAGGGGCTCTCCTATGGCTACACCTTC.

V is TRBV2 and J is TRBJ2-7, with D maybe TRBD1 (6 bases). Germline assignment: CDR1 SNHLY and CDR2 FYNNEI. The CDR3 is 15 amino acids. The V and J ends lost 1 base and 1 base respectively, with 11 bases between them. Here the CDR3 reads CASSEEQGQSYEQYF. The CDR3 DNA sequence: TGTGCCAGCAGTGAAGAACAGGGTCAGTCCTACGAGCAGTACTTC.

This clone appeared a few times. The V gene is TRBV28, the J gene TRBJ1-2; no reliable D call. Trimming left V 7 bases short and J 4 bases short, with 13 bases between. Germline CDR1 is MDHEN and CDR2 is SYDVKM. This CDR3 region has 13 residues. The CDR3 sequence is CASTPGPLYGYTF. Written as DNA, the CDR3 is TGTGCCAGCACCCCAGGCCCCCTCTATGGCTACACCTTC.

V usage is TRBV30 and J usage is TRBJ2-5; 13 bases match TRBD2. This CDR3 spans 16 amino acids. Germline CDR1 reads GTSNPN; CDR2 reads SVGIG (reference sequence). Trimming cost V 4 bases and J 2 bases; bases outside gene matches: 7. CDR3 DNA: TGTGCCTGGAACTTTCCGGGACTAGCGGGGCAAGAGACCCAGTACTTC. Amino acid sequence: CAWNFPGLAGQETQYF.

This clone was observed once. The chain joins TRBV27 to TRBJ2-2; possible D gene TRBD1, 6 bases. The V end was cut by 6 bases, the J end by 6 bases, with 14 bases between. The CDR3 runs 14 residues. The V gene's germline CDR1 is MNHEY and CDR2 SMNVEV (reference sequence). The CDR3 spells CASSSLQGSGELFF. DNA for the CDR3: TGTGCCAGCAGCTCGCTACAGGGTTCCGGGGAGCTGTTTTTT.

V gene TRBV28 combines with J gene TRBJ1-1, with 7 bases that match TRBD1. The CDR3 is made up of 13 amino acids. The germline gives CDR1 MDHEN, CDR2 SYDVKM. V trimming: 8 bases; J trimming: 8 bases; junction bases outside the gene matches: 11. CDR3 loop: CASGWGTAVEAFF. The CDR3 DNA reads TGTGCCAGCGGCTGGGGGACAGCCGTCGAAGCTTTCTTT. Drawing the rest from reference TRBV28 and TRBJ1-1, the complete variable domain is DVKVTQSSRYLVKRTGEKVFLECVQDMDHENMFWYRQDPGLGLRLIYFSYDVKMKEKGDIPEGYSVSREKKERFSLILESASTNQTSMYLCASGWGTAVEAFFGQGTRLTVV.

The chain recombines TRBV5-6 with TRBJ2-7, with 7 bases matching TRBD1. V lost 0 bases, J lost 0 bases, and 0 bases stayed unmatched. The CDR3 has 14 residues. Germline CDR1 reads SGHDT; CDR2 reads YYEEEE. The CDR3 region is CASSLAGGSYEQYF. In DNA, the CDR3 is TGTGCCAGCAGCTTGGCAGGGGGCTCCTACGAGCAGTACTTC.

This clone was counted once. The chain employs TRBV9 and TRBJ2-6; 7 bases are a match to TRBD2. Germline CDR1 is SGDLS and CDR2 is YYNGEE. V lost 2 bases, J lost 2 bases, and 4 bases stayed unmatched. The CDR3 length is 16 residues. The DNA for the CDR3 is TGTGCCAGCAGCGTTTACGGGGGGACTGGGGCCAACGTCCTGACTTTC. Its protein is CASSVYGGTGANVLTF.

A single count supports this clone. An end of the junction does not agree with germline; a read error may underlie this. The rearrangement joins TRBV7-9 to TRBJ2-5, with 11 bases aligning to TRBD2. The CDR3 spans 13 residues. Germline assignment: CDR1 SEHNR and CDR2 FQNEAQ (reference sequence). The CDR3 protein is CASSLVLAGDWNF. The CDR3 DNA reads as TGTGCCAGCAGCTTAGTACTAGCGGGGGACTGGAACTTC.

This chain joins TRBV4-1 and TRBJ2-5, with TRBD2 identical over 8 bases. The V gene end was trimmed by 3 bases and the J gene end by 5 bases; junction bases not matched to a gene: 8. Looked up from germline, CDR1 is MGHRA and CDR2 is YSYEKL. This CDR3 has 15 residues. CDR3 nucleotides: TGCGCCAGCAGCCAGGACGGGACTAGTCGCGAGACCCAGTACTTC. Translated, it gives CASSQDGTSRETQYF.

The CDR3 DNA reads as TGTGCCAGCAGCGAGGGCGCGGGAGAGAGAAATACGCAGTATTTT. Translating gives CASSEGAGERNTQYF. V gene TRBV7-3 combines with J gene TRBJ2-3; TRBD2 matches 7 bases. V was clipped by 5 bases and J by 7 bases; unmatched bases: 12. CDR1 and CDR2 from the germline V gene are SGHTA and FQGTGA. CDR3 length: 15 residues.

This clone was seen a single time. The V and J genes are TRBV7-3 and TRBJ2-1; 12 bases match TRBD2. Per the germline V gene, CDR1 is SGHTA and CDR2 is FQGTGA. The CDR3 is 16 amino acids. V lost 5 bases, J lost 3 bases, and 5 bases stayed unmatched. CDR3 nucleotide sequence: TGTGCCAGCAGCCGAGAGGGACTAGCGGGCTACAATGAGCAGTTCTTC. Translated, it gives CASSREGLAGYNEQFF.

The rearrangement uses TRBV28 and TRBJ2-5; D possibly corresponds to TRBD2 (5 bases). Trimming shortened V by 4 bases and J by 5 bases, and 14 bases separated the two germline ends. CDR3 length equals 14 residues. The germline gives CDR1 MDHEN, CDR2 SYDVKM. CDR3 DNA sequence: TGTGCCAGCAGTTCGCGCGGGCCTGGGGAGACCCAGTACTTC. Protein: CASSSRGPGETQYF.

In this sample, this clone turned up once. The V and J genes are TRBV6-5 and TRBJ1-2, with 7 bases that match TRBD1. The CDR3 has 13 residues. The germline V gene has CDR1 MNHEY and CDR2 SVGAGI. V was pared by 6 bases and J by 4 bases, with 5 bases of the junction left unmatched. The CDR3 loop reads CASSPGQIYGYTF. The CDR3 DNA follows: TGTGCCAGCAGCCCGGGACAGATCTATGGCTACACCTTC.

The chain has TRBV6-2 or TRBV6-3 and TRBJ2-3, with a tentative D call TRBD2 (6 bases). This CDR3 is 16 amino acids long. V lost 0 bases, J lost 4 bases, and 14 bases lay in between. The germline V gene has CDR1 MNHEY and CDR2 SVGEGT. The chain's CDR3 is CASSYSPGEVSDTQYF. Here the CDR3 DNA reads TGTGCCAGCAGTTACTCGCCGGGAGAGGTATCAGATACGCAGTATTTT.

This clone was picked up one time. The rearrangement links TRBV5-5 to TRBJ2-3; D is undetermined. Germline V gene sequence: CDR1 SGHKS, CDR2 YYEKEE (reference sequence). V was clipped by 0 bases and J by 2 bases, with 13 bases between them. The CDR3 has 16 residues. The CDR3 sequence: CASSLGASLITDTQYF. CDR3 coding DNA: TGTGCCAGCAGCTTGGGGGCCAGTCTGATCACAGATACGCAGTATTTT.

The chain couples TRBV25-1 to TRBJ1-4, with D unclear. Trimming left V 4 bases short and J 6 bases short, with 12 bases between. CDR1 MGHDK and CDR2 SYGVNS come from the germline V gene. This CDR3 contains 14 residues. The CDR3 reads CASSGRHPHEKLFF. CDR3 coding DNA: TGTGCCAGCAGTGGGAGGCATCCTCATGAAAAACTGTTTTTT.

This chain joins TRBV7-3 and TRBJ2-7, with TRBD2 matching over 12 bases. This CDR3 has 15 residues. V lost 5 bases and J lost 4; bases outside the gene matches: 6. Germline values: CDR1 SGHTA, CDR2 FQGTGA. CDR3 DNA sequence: TGTGCCAGCAGCCTAGCGGGAGGGCCCTTTTACGAGCAGTACTTC. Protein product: CASSLAGGPFYEQYF.

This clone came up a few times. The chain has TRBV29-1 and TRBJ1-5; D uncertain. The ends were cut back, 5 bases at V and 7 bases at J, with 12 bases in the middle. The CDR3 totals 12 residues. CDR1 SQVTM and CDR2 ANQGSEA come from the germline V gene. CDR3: CSVIGVGQPQHF. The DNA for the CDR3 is TGCAGCGTTATCGGGGTGGGCCAGCCCCAGCATTTT.

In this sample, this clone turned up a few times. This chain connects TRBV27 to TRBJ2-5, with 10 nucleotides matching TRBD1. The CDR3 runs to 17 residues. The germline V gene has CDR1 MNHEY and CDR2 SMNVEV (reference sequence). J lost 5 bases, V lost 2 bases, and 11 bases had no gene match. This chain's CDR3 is CASSLGTAGTGVETQYF. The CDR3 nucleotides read TGTGCCAGCAGTTTAGGGACAGCCGGGACAGGGGTCGAGACCCAGTACTTC.

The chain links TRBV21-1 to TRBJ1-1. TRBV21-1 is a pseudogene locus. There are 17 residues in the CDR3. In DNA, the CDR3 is TGTGCCAGCAGCAAAGCCCGAGCGGTGAGGATCAACACTGAAGCTTTCTTT. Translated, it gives CASSKARAVRINTEAFF.

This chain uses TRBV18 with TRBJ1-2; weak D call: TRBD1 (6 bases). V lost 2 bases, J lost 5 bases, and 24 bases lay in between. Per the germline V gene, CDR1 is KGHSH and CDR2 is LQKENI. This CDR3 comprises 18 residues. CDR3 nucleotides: TGTGCCAGCTCACCATGGAGCGAAGCACGAGGGCAGGGGTATGGCTACACCTTC. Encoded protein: CASSPWSEARGQGYGYTF.

The CDR3 spells CASSQGRVGETQYF. The CDR3 DNA follows: TGTGCCAGCAGCCAGGGGAGGGTTGGTGAGACCCAGTACTTC. The genes are TRBV3-1 (or the pseudogene TRBV3-2) and TRBJ2-5; 7 nucleotides line up with TRBD2. The germline V gene has CDR1 LGHDT and CDR2 YNNKEL (reference sequence). After removal of 3 bases from V and 5 bases from J, the junction contained 6 bases not matched to a gene. This CDR3 has 14 residues.

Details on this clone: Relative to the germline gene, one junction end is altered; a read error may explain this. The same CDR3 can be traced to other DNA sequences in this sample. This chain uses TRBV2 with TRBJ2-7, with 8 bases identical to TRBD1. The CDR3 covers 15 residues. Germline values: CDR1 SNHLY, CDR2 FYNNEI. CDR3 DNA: TGTGCCAGCAGTGAAGATGGTGGCAGGGGGCGAGTGCAGAACTTC. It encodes CASSEDGGRGRVQNF.

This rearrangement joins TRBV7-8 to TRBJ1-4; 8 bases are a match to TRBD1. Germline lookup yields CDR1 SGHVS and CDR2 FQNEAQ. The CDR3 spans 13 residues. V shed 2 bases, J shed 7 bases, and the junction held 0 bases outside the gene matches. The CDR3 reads CASSLQGAEKLFF. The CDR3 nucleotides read TGTGCCAGCAGCTTACAGGGGGCTGAAAAACTGTTTTTT.

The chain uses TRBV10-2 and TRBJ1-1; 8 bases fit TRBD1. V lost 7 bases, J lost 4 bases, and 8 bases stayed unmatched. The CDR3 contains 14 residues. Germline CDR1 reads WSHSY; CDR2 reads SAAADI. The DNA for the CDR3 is TGCGCCAGCAAGTCAGGGGGCAGGAGCACTGAAGCTTTCTTT. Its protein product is CASKSGGRSTEAFF.